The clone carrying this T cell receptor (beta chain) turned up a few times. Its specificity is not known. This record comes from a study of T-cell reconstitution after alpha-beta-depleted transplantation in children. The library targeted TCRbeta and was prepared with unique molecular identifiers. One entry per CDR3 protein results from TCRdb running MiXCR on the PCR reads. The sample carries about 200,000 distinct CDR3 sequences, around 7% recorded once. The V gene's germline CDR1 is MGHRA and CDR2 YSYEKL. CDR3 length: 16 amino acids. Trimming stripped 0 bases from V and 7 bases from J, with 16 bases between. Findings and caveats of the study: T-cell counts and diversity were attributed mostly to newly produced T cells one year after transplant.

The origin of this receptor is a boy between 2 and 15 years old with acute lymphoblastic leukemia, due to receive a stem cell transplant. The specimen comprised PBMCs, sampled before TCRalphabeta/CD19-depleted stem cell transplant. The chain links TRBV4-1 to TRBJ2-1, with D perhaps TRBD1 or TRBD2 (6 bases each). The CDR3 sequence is CASSQDILGGRNEQFF. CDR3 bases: TGCGCCAGCAGCCAAGATATCCTAGGGGGGCGGAATGAGCAGTTCTTC.